This T cell receptor (beta chain) comes out of a study of T cells after yellow fever vaccination. Germline V CDR1 and CDR2: DFQATT, SNEGSKA (reference sequence). The CDR3 consists of 15 residues. With V trimmed by 4 bases and J by 5 bases, 12 bases remained unmatched. On this clonotype: Its antigen is undetermined.

The authors made TCR cDNA by 5'RACE template switching, adding a universal primer site and UMIs. TCRdb re-derived calls from the 5' RACE reads in MiXCR, one entry per CDR3 protein. The sample consists of some 560,000 distinct CDR3 sequences, 15% to 20% of them appearing once. Points from the study as a whole: Peaking on day 5 versus 15, the secondary response was faster but weaker. The CD4 compartment and the CD8 compartment contained a small share of clonotypes in common. In FACS-sorted repertoires, abundant clonotypes from the bulk population could appear as contaminants.

The chain combines TRBV20-1 with TRBJ2-3; 7 bases match TRBD2. Sequences were derived from PBMCs, sampled 15 days after the yellow fever booster vaccination. This TCR was sampled from a man aged 30-40 years who received the YFV17D yellow fever vaccine. Written as DNA, the CDR3 is TGCAGTGCTACCCCCGATGCGGGAGTCAAAGATACGCAGTATTTT. Encoded protein: CSATPDAGVKDTQYF.